One and the same sample provided the 32 T cell receptor beta chains below, sequenced in a study of blood T cell repertoires in COVID-19. The table came from immunoSEQ multiplex PCR; TCRdb's copy has only in-frame clones and leaves some out. The sample has roughly 380,000 clones; more than 70% are singletons. The sequencing input was peripheral blood. Receptors were obtained from an older woman with COVID-19, enrolled during active disease.

The chain links TRBV7-2 to TRBJ1-1, with D perhaps matching TRBD1 (6 bases). Germline lookup yields CDR1 SGHTA and CDR2 FQGNSA. The CDR3 loop spans 14 amino acids. V was shortened by 3 bases and J by 4 bases, with 12 bases between the two germline ends. CDR3 in DNA: TGTGCCAGCAGCTTTCAGGGGCAGGTCACTGAAGCTTTCTTT. This codes for CASSFQGQVTEAFF. The full variable domain, its missing parts supplied by reference TRBV7-2 and TRBJ1-1, is GAGVSQSPSNKVTEKGKDVELRCDPISGHTALYWYRQSLGQGLEFLIYFQGNSAPDKSGLPSDRFSAERTGGSVSTLTIQRTQQEDSAVYLCASSFQGQVTEAFFGQGTRLTVV.

The gene calls are TRBV3-1 (or the pseudogene TRBV3-2) and TRBJ1-3; D is possibly TRBD1 (6 bases). The CDR3 loop spans 15 amino acids. The V gene lost 4 bases and the J gene lost 4 bases, with 14 bases spanning the gap. Germline CDR1 is LGHDT and CDR2 is YNNKEL (reference sequence). CDR3 region: CASSPQGPGGNTIYF. CDR3 DNA: TGTGCCAGCAGCCCCCAGGGGCCTGGGGGAAACACCATATATTTT.

The rearrangement links TRBV7-6 to TRBJ2-1, with D perhaps TRBD2 (6 bases). CDR3 length equals 14 residues. In germline, CDR1 is SGHVS, CDR2 FNYEAQ. V was trimmed by 5 bases and J by 11 bases, leaving 19 bases between them. CDR3 in DNA: TGTGCCAGCAGCCTAACTCAACGGGGACTTCAGCAGTTCTTC. Residues: CASSLTQRGLQQFF.

V gene TRBV28 combines with J gene TRBJ2-7; a possible D gene is TRBD1 (6 bases). CDR1 is MDHEN and CDR2 is SYDVKM in the germline V gene. V was cut by 4 bases and J by 2 bases, with 12 bases left in between. This CDR3 is 14 amino acids long. The chain's CDR3 is CASSWRQGTYEQYF. The CDR3 nucleotides read TGTGCCAGCAGTTGGAGGCAGGGGACCTACGAGCAGTACTTC.

The chain links TRBV10-3 to TRBJ1-3; TRBD1 matches at 7 bases. Trimming cost V 5 bases and J 1 base; bases outside gene matches: 5. Germline V gene lookup returns CDR1 ENHRY and CDR2 SYGVKD. This CDR3 is built from 15 residues. Here the CDR3 reads CAISNQGGSGNTIYF. The CDR3 bases are TGTGCCATCAGTAACCAGGGGGGTTCTGGAAACACCATATATTTT.

The chain links TRBV7-2 to TRBJ1-2; TRBD1 is a possible D gene (5 bases). The CDR3 has 13 residues. From germline, CDR1 is SGHTA and CDR2 FQGNSA. V dropped 5 bases and J dropped 4 bases, with 11 bases sitting between them. CDR3 protein: CASSQGIGYGYTF. CDR3 sequence (DNA): TGTGCCAGCAGCCAGGGTATAGGCTATGGCTACACCTTC.

This rearrangement joins TRBV3-1 (or the pseudogene TRBV3-2) to TRBJ1-3; D not resolved. CDR3 length: 14 amino acids. V was clipped by 9 bases and J by 0 bases, with 12 bases between them. CDR1 is LGHDT and CDR2 is YNNKEL in the germline V gene (reference sequence). Here the CDR3 DNA reads TGTGCCAGTGGTAGTCCCCGCTCTGGAAACACCATATATTTT. This encodes CASGSPRSGNTIYF.

The chain recombines TRBV5-6 with TRBJ2-2; a weak D match, TRBD1 (5 bases). Germline CDR1 and CDR2: SGHDT and YYEEEE. The V end lost 3 bases, the J end lost 5 bases, and 14 bases lay between the germline ends. CDR3 length: 15 residues. The CDR3, as DNA: TGTGCCAGCAGCTACGGACATTTAGATACCGGGGAGCTGTTTTTT. It is translated as CASSYGHLDTGELFF.

This clone was seen once. The V call is TRBV9, the J call TRBJ2-1; D is unresolved. V lost 6 bases and J lost 9, with 19 bases in between. CDR1 and CDR2 from the germline V gene are SGDLS and YYNGEE. The CDR3 consists of 14 residues. For the CDR3, the DNA is TGTGCCAGCACCCTCACGATCGGGTATTCTGAGCAGTTCTTC. Protein product: CASTLTIGYSEQFF.

The chain links TRBV5-5 to TRBJ2-5; the D gene is possibly TRBD1 (5 bases). CDR1 and CDR2 (germline): SGHKS, YYEKEE (reference sequence). Trimming took off 4 bases at V and 2 bases at J, with 12 bases between the two ends. The CDR3 has 14 residues. The CDR3 DNA is TGTGCCAGCAGCCACCGGACACTGCAAGAGACCCAGTACTTC. Its protein is CASSHRTLQETQYF.

This clone came up once. The rearrangement uses TRBV7-3 and TRBJ2-2; a possible D gene is TRBD1 (5 bases). The V gene lost 5 bases and the J gene lost 0 bases, with 7 bases spanning the gap. The CDR3 loop spans 14 amino acids. The germline V gene encodes CDR1 SGHTA and CDR2 FQGTGA. The CDR3 region is CASSPGTNTGELFF. The CDR3 region has the DNA TGTGCCAGCAGCCCAGGGACGAACACCGGGGAGCTGTTTTTT.

V is TRBV4-2 and J is TRBJ2-1; a possible D gene is TRBD1 (6 bases). With 3 bases removed from V and 2 bases from J, the gap between germline ends came to 17 bases. This CDR3 has 17 residues. CDR1 is LGHNA and CDR2 is YNFKEQ in the germline V gene. The CDR3 nucleotides read TGTGCCAGCAGCCAGCACACAGGGAATTATCCCTACAATGAGCAGTTCTTC. This gives the protein CASSQHTGNYPYNEQFF.

The chain has TRBV7-2 and TRBJ1-4; possibly TRBD1 for D (6 bases). Trimming stripped 1 base from V and 3 bases from J, with 6 bases between. The CDR3 spans 14 residues. Germline V gene data show CDR1 as SGHTA and CDR2 as FQGNSA. The DNA for the CDR3 is TGTGCCAGCAGCTTAGGGGGGCCTAATGAAAAACTGTTTTTT. This sequence encodes CASSLGGPNEKLFF.

The chain recombines TRBV5-1 with TRBJ2-1; 10 positions agree with TRBD2. Germline-derived CDR1 and CDR2 are SGHRS and YFSETQ. The CDR3 sequence is 15 residues long. V trimming: 0 bases; J trimming: 8 bases; junction bases outside the gene matches: 5. CDR3 sequence: CASSLVAGGADEQFF. The CDR3 nucleotides are TGCGCCAGCAGCTTGGTAGCGGGGGGCGCGGATGAGCAGTTCTTC.

V and J are TRBV3-1 (or the pseudogene TRBV3-2) and TRBJ1-1, with D possibly being TRBD1 (5 bases). The CDR3 spans 16 residues. Germline CDR1 LGHDT, CDR2 YNNKEL (reference sequence). V lost 3 bases to trimming and J lost 2 bases, with 16 bases between them. CDR3 DNA: TGTGCCAGCAGCCAGGGCTTGACAGCAGTAAACACTGAAGCTTTCTTT. It translates to CASSQGLTAVNTEAFF.

This chain joins TRBV19 and TRBJ2-2; D possibly corresponds to TRBD2 (5 bases). Germline V gene lookup returns CDR1 LNHDA and CDR2 SQIVND (reference sequence). V lost 2 bases and J lost 7, with 14 bases in between. The CDR3 is made up of 15 amino acids. The CDR3 DNA is TGTGCCAGTAGTATAACAGCCGGGGTGAACGGGGAGCTGTTTTTT. Protein: CASSITAGVNGELFF.

The sample holds one count of this clone. The V call is TRBV7-6, the J call TRBJ1-3; TRBD1 agrees at 7 bases. Germline trimming cut 0 bases from V and 4 bases from J; bases unmatched to any gene: 9. There are 17 residues in the CDR3. Germline V gives CDR1 SGHVS, CDR2 FNYEAQ. CDR3 DNA sequence: TGTGCCAGCAGCTTAGCGCCCCAAGACAGGGCCGGAAACACCATATATTTT. Translated, it gives CASSLAPQDRAGNTIYF.

This chain connects TRBV27 to TRBJ2-2, with 8 bases matching TRBD1. Germline lookup yields CDR1 MNHEY and CDR2 SMNVEV (reference sequence). The CDR3 runs 16 residues. The junction had 11 bases not matched to a gene; V was cut back by 7 bases and J by 4 bases. CDR3 DNA sequence: TGTGCCAGCATGCGGAAGGACAGGGTGGCCACCGGGGAGCTGTTTTTT. It codes for CASMRKDRVATGELFF.

The gene calls are TRBV19 and TRBJ2-7; 9 bases are a match to TRBD1. CDR3 length equals 13 residues. Germline trimming cut 3 bases from V and 6 bases from J; bases unmatched to any gene: 3. The germline V gene has CDR1 LNHDA and CDR2 SQIVND (reference sequence). The CDR3 spells CASSIRTGAEQYF. CDR3 nucleotide sequence: TGTGCCAGTAGTATCCGGACAGGGGCCGAGCAGTACTTC.

This clone was observed a single time. Here the CDR3 reads CASSSRGETQYF. The CDR3 nucleotides are TGTGCCAGCAGTTCTAGAGGAGAGACCCAGTACTTC. The chain carries TRBV13 and TRBJ2-5; D gene ambiguous. This CDR3 has 12 amino acids. V shed 6 bases and J shed 4 bases, with 9 bases lying between them. In germline, CDR1 is PRHDT, CDR2 FYEKMQ (reference sequence).

The rearrangement uses TRBV18 and TRBJ1-1; D is undetermined. Trimming removed 5 bases at V and 0 bases at J, with 7 bases between. The CDR3 is made up of 13 amino acids. Germline CDR1 reads KGHSH; CDR2 reads LQKENI. The chain's CDR3 is CASSAYMNTEAFF. CDR3 DNA: TGTGCCAGCTCAGCATACATGAACACTGAAGCTTTCTTT.

The J gene is TRBJ2-2, the V gene TRBV5-6, with TRBD2 identical over 11 bases. Germline CDR1 and CDR2: SGHDT and YYEEEE. Germline trimming cut 0 bases from V and 0 bases from J; bases unmatched to any gene: 4. This CDR3 contains 18 residues. CDR3 coding DNA: TGTGCCAGCAGCTTGGGTAGCGGGGGGGACGCGAACACCGGGGAGCTGTTTTTT. Encoded protein: CASSLGSGGDANTGELFF.

The chain joins TRBV5-1 to TRBJ2-1, with D maybe TRBD1 (7 bases). The CDR3 runs 14 residues. Germline loops: CDR1 SGHRS, CDR2 YFSETQ. The V and J ends lost 8 bases and 0 bases respectively, with 12 bases between them. The CDR3 here is CASTQGGSYNEQFF. The DNA of the CDR3 is TGCGCCAGTACTCAGGGGGGCTCCTACAATGAGCAGTTCTTC.

The chain carries TRBV5-1 and TRBJ1-4; 7 bases are shared with TRBD1. The CDR3 is 15 amino acids. V gave up 2 bases and J gave up 4 bases; unmatched junction bases: 5. CDR1 and CDR2 from the germline V gene are SGHRS and YFSETQ. CDR3 sequence reads: CASSLNRGGNEKLFF. The CDR3 nucleotides read TGCGCCAGCAGCTTAAACAGGGGAGGTAATGAAAAACTGTTTTTT.

The table lists this clone with a count of one. The V gene is TRBV9, the J gene TRBJ1-6; 9 bases match TRBD1. The V and J ends lost 3 bases and 7 bases, in that order; junction bases with no gene match: 8. Germline V gene lookup returns CDR1 SGDLS and CDR2 YYNGEE. The CDR3 is 16 residues long. For the CDR3, the DNA is TGTGCCAGCAGCGATCGGGGACAGGGAAGGAATTCACCCCTCCACTTT. Encoded protein: CASSDRGQGRNSPLHF.

The V gene is TRBV27, the J gene TRBJ2-3; 7 nucleotides line up with TRBD2. CDR1 is MNHEY and CDR2 is SMNVEV in the germline V gene (reference sequence). The J segment lost 9 bases and the V segment lost 6 bases, leaving 6 bases of the junction unmatched. The CDR3 spans 12 residues. CDR3 nucleotides: TGTGCCAGCAGCCGTGGAGCGGGGACGCAGTATTTT. Translation gives CASSRGAGTQYF.

The chain links TRBV5-6 to TRBJ2-7, with D maybe TRBD2 (6 bases). V lost 4 bases, J lost 4 bases, and 15 bases lay in between. This CDR3 has 14 amino acids. Germline assignment: CDR1 SGHDT and CDR2 YYEEEE. The CDR3 nucleotides read TGTGCCAGCAGCACCGGCCCCGGGGGTTACGAGCAGTACTTC. This sequence encodes CASSTGPGGYEQYF.

This chain joins TRBV11-1 and TRBJ2-5, with 10 bases aligning to TRBD1. The germline V gene has CDR1 SGHAT and CDR2 FQDESV (reference sequence). The CDR3 length is 16 residues. With V trimmed by 5 bases and J by 5 bases, 11 bases remained unmatched. The CDR3 sequence: CASSLPLRDRGETQYF. For the CDR3, the DNA is TGTGCCAGCAGCCTACCGCTCCGGGACAGGGGTGAGACCCAGTACTTC. Looking up the rest from reference TRBV11-1 and TRBJ2-5 gives the full variable domain: EAEVAQSPRYKITEKSQAVAFWCDPISGHATLYWYRQILGQGPELLVQFQDESVVDDSQLPKDRFSAERLKGVDSTLKIQPAELGDSAMYLCASSLPLRDRGETQYFGPGTRLLVL.

The chain combines TRBV7-9 with TRBJ2-3; D might be TRBD1 (6 bases). The CDR3 is made up of 15 amino acids. V lost 5 bases to trimming and J lost 5 bases, with 17 bases between them. Germline V lookup: CDR1 SEHNR, CDR2 FQNEAQ (reference sequence). Here the CDR3 reads CASSPGQELRDTQYF. CDR3 coding DNA: TGTGCCAGCAGCCCGGGACAAGAGTTGAGAGATACGCAGTATTTT.

The CDR3, as DNA: TGTGCCAGCAGTTCAATAGAGTCTTATAGCAATCAGCCCCAGCATTTT. Amino acids: CASSSIESYSNQPQHF. The chain employs TRBV28 and TRBJ1-5; D ambiguous. V shed 4 bases and J shed 0 bases, with 13 bases lying between them. Germline CDR1 is MDHEN and CDR2 is SYDVKM. The CDR3 contains 16 residues.

The genes are TRBV11-2 and TRBJ2-7; TRBD1 agrees at 7 bases. This CDR3 has 15 residues. V dropped 4 bases and J dropped 4; count of bases not matched to a gene: 10. CDR1 and CDR2 from the germline V gene are SGHAT and FQNNGV. The chain's CDR3 is CASSSPTGSWYEQYF. The CDR3 bases are TGTGCCAGCAGCTCGCCGACAGGGAGTTGGTACGAGCAGTACTTC.

The rearrangement uses TRBV3-1 (or the pseudogene TRBV3-2) and TRBJ1-2, with D possibly matching TRBD1 (5 bases). Germline-derived CDR1 and CDR2 are LGHDT and YNNKEL (reference sequence). The CDR3 loop spans 13 amino acids. The V end was cut by 4 bases, the J end by 0 bases, with 6 bases between. As DNA, the CDR3 is TGTGCCAGCAGCCGGGGGGCTAACTATGGCTACACCTTC. Its protein product is CASSRGANYGYTF.